This paragraph covers one T cell receptor (beta chain) sequence. These data are taken from a study of blood T cell repertoires in COVID-19. Study context: Specimens from acute and convalescent COVID-19 originated in the United States, Italy and Spain.

In the original workflow: How many nucleated cells were present was estimated from reference gene primer amplification. The table came from immunoSEQ multiplex PCR; TCRdb's copy has only in-frame clones and leaves some out. The V and J calls and clone size were taken over from that table, and D and trimming were inferred from the DNA. The data show around 130,000 clones, around nine tenths seen once. With 7 bases removed from V and 1 base from J, the gap between germline ends came to 26 bases. This CDR3 spans 18 amino acids. The germline V gene has CDR1 SGHDT and CDR2 YYEEEE. The source of this sequence is a woman in her forties or fifties with acute or convalescent COVID-19. Sequenced: peripheral blood. The V call is TRBV5-6, the J call TRBJ1-1, with D possibly being TRBD1 (5 bases). CDR3 sequence (DNA): TGTGCCAGCGCCCTAATGGGGGGACCCGGCGGGGCGAACACTGAAGCTTTCTTT. Translated: CASALMGGPGGANTEAFF.